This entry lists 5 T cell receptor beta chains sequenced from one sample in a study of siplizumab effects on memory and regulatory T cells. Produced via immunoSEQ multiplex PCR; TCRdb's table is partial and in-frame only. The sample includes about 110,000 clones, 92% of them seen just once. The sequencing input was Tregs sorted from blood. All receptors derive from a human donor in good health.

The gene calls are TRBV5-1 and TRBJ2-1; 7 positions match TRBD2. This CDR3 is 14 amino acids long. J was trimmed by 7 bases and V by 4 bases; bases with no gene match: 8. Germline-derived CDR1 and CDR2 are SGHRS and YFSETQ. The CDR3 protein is CASSDRDYWNEQFF. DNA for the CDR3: TGCGCCAGCAGCGACCGGGACTATTGGAATGAGCAGTTCTTC.

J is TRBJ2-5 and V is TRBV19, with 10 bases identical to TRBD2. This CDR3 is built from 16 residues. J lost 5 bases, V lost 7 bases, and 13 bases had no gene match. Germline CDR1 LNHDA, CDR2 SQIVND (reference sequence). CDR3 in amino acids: CASTELAGGLLETQYF. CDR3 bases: TGTGCCAGTACCGAATTAGCGGGGGGCCTTTTGGAGACCCAGTACTTC.

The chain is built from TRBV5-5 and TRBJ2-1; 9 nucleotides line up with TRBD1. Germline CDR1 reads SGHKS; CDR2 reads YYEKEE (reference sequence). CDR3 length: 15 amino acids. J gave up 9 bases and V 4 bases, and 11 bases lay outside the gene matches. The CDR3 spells CASSPRDRDFGEQFF. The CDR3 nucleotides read TGTGCCAGCAGCCCCCGGGACAGGGATTTCGGTGAGCAGTTCTTC.

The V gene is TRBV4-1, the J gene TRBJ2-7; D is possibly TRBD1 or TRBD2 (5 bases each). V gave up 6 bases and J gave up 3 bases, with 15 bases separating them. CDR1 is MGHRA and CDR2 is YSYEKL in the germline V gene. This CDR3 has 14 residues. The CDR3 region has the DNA TGCGCCAGCAGGGAAAGGGACGGATTCTACGAGCAGTACTTC. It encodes CASRERDGFYEQYF.

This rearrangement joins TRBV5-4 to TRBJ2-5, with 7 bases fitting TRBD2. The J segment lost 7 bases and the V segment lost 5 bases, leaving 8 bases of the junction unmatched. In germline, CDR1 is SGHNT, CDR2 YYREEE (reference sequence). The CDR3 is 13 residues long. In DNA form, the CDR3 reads TGTGCCAGCAGGACTAGCCTCCTCGCGACCCAGTACTTC. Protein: CASRTSLLATQYF.